Included here is one TCR beta chain sequence, with context. The sample originates from a study of glioma-infiltrating T cells. V trimming: 6 bases; J trimming: 5 bases; junction bases outside the gene matches: 11. The CDR3 covers 15 residues. TCR alpha and beta CDR3 regions were amplified from RNA using iRepertoire nested multiplex PCR. TCRdb re-analysed the multiplex PCR reads in MiXCR, keeping a single row per CDR3 protein. This table holds under 150,000 distinct CDR3 sequences, about 39% found once. The source material was glioma tissue, nonneoplastic brain tissue, or PBMCs (not recorded which). The receptor was derived from a human donor with low-grade glioma or glioblastoma, undergoing nonglioma brain surgery, or in good health (not recorded which). The chain recombines TRBV12-3 or TRBV12-4 with TRBJ1-1, with 8 positions matching TRBD1. CDR3 region: CASRTGERGITEAFF. DNA of the CDR3: TGTGCCAGCAGGACAGGGGAGAGGGGTATTACTGAAGCTTTCTTT.